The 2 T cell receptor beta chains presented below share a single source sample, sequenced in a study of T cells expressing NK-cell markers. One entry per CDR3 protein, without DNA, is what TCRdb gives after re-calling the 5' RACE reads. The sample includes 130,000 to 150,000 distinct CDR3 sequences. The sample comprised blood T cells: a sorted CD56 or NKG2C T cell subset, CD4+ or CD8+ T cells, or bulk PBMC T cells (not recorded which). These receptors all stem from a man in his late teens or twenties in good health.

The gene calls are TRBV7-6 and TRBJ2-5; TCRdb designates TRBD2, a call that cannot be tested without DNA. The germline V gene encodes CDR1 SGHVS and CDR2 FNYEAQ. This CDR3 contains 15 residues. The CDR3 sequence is CASSPRLAGEETQYF. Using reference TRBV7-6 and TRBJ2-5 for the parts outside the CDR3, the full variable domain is GAGVSQSPRYKVTKRGQDVALRCDPISGHVSLYWYRQALGQGPEFLTYFNYEAQQDKSGLPNDRFSAERPEGSISTLTIQRTEQRDSAMYRCASSPRLAGEETQYFGPGTRLLVL.

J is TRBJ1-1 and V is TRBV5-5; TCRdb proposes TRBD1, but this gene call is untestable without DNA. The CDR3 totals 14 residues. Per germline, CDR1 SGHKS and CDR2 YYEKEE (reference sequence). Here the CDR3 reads CASSQGQLNTEAFF. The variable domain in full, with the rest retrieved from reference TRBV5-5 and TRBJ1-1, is DAGVTQSPTHLIKTRGQQVTLRCSPISGHKSVSWYQQVLGQGPQFIFQYYEKEERGRGNFPDRFSARQFPNYSSELNVNALLLGDSALYLCASSQGQLNTEAFFGQGTRLTVV.